This T cell receptor beta chain derives from a study of shared clonotypes between healthy human individuals. At the level of the study: Sampling drew on donors who were a couple of women and a few men aged 18 to 49.

V lost 2 bases to trimming and J lost 3 bases; unmatched junction nucleotides: 6. This CDR3 region has 16 residues. Germline V gene data show CDR1 as MNHEY and CDR2 as SVGAGI. Clones were sequenced by immunoSEQ multiplex PCR, and TCRdb holds only the in-frame ones, with some missing. The sample yields about 380,000 clones, 96% seen once. The chain couples TRBV6-5 to TRBJ2-1; 8 positions match TRBD2. The clonotype was recovered from a man aged 25 to 45 in good health. Specimen: memory CD8+ T cells sorted from blood. As to subset: CD45RO+ cells pooled with CCR7-negative TemRA cells. This chain's CDR3 is CASSYSGLAGYNEQFF. The CDR3 DNA reads as TGTGCCAGCAGTTACAGTGGGCTAGCGGGCTACAATGAGCAGTTCTTC.